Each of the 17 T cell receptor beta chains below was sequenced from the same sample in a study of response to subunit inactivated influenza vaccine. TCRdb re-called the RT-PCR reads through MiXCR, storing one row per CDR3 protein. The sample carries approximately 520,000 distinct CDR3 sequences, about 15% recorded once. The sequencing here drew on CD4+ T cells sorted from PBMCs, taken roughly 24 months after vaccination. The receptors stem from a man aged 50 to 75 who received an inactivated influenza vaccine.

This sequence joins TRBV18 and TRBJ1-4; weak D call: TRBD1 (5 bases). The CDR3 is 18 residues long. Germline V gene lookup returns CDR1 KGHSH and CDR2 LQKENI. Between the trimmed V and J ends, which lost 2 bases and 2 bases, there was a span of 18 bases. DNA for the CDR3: TGTGCCAGCTCACCAAGCCGGGACCCCAGACCGACTAATGAAAAACTGTTTTTT. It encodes CASSPSRDPRPTNEKLFF.

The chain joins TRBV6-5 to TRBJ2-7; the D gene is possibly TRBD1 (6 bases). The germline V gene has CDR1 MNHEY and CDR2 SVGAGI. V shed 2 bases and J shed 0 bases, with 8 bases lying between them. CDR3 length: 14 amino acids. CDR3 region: CASSYATGSYEQYF. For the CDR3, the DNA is TGTGCCAGCAGTTACGCGACAGGCTCCTACGAGCAGTACTTC.

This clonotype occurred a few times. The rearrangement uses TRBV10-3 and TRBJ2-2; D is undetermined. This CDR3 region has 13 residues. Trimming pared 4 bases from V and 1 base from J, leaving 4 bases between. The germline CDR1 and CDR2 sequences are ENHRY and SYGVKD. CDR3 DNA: TGTGCCATCAGTGGACTGAACACCGGGGAGCTGTTTTTT. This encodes CAISGLNTGELFF.

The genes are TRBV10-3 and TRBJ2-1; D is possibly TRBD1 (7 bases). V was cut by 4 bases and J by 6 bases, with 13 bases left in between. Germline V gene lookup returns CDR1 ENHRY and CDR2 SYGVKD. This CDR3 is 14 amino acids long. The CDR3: CAISVSGGGNEQFF. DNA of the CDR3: TGTGCCATCAGTGTTTCAGGGGGAGGCAATGAGCAGTTCTTC.

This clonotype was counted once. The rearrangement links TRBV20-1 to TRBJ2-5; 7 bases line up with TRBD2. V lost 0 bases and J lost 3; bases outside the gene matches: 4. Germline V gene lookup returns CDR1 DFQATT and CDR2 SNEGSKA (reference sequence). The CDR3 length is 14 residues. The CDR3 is CSARDGGGKETQYF. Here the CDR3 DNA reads TGCAGTGCTAGAGATGGGGGAGGGAAAGAGACCCAGTACTTC.

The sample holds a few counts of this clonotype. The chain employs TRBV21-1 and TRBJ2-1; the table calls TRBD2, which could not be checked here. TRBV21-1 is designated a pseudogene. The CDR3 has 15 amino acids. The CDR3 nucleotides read TGTGCCAGCAGCAAAGAGCGATGCCCTTTGGATGAGCAGTTCTTC. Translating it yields CASSKERCPLDEQFF.

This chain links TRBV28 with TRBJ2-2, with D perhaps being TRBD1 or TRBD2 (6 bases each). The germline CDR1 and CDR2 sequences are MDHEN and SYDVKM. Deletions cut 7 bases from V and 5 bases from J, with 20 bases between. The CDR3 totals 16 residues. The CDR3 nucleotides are TGTGCCAGCACGGACAGTCCTAGCGTTAGGACCGGGGAGCTGTTTTTT. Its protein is CASTDSPSVRTGELFF.

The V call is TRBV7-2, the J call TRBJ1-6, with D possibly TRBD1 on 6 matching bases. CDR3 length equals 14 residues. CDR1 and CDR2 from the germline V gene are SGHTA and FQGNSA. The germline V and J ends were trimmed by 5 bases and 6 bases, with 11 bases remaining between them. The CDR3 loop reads CASSAEGGNSPLHF. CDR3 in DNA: TGTGCCAGCAGCGCAGAGGGGGGTAATTCACCCCTCCACTTT.

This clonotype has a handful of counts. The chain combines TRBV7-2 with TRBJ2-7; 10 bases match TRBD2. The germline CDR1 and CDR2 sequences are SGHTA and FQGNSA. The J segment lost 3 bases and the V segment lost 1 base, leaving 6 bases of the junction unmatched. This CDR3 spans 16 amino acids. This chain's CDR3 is CASSLGPLAGGYEQYF. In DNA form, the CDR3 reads TGTGCCAGCAGCTTAGGACCATTAGCGGGAGGCTACGAGCAGTACTTC.

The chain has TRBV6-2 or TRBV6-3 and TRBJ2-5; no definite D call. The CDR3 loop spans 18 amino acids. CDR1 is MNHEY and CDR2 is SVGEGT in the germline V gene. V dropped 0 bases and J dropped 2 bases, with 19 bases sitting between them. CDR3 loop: CASSYSMANGGIQETQYF. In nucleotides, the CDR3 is TGTGCCAGCAGTTACTCGATGGCTAACGGTGGGATACAAGAGACCCAGTACTTC.

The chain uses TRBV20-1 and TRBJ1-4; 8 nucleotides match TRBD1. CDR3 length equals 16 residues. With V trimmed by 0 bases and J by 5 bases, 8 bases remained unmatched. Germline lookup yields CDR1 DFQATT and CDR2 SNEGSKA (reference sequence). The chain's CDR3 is CSARDLVGTGNEKLFF. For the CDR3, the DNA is TGCAGTGCTAGAGATTTGGTCGGGACAGGAAATGAAAAACTGTTTTTT.

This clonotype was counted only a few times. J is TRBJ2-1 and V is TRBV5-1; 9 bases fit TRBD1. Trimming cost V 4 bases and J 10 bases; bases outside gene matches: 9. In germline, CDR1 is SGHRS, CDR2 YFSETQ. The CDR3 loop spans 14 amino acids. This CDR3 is CASSATTGGREQFF. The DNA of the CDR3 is TGCGCCAGCAGCGCAACAACAGGGGGCAGGGAGCAGTTCTTC.

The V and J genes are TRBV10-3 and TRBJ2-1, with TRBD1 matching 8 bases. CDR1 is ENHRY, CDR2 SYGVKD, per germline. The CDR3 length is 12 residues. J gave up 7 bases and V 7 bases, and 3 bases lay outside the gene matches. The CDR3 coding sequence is TGTGCCATCACGGGACAGGATAATGAGCAGTTCTTC. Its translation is CAITGQDNEQFF.

As DNA, the CDR3 is TGCGCCAGCAGTGGTAGCGGGGGGGCCTTCCTCCCAGAGACCCAGTACTTC. Its translation is CASSGSGGAFLPETQYF. This sequence joins TRBV10-2 and TRBJ2-5; 11 nucleotides agree with TRBD2. This CDR3 region has 17 residues. Germline V gene data show CDR1 as WSHSY and CDR2 as SAAADI. With V trimmed by 4 bases and J by 4 bases, 11 bases remained unmatched.

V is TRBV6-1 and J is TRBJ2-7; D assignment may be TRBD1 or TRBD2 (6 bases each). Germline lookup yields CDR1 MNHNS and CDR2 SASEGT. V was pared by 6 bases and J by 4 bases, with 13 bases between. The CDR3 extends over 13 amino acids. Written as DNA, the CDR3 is TGTGCCAGCAGCCGGGGGCAAGAGTACGAGCAGTACTTC. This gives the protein CASSRGQEYEQYF.

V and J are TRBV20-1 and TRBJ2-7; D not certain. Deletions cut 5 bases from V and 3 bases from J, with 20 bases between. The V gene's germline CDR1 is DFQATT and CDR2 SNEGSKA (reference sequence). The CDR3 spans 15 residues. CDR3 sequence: CSARNSDQTFYEQYF. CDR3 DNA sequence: TGCAGTGCTCGCAACTCGGATCAGACATTCTACGAGCAGTACTTC.

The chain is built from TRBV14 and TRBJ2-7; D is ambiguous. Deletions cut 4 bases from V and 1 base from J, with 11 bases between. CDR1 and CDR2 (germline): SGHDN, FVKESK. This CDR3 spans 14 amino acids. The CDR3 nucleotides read TGTGCCAGCAGCCTTCCGGGTTGGTCCTACGAGCAGTACTTC. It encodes CASSLPGWSYEQYF. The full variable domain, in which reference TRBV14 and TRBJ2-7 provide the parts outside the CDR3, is EAGVTQFPSHSVIEKGQTVTLRCDPISGHDNLYWYRRVMGKEIKFLLHFVKESKQDESGMPNNRFLAERTGGTYSTLKVQPAELEDSGVYFCASSLPGWSYEQYFGPGTRLTVT.